Listed below are T cell receptor beta chains from one sample, sequenced in a study of T cells in Graves' hyperthyroidism and ophthalmopathy. TCRdb re-derived calls from the multiplex PCR reads in MiXCR, one entry per CDR3 protein. The repertoire holds more than 150,000 distinct CDR3 sequences, with approximately 15% as singletons. The sample was blood. Source of these receptors: a woman in her fifties or sixties with Graves' hyperthyroidism. The CDR3 runs from the conserved cysteine through the conserved F or W. Each record gives: V gene, J gene, D gene, clone size, CDR3 protein, CDR3 DNA. The D gene is left open where the match is weak. Some rows have no size entry. The others give once, few or many, or a class for an expanded clone.

V gene: TRBV6-1; J gene: TRBJ2-2; D gene: .; clone size: many; CDR3 protein: CASSFVVSTGELFF; CDR3 DNA: TGTGCCAGCAGTTTCGTAGTTAGCACCGGGGAGCTGTTTTTT
V gene: TRBV9; J gene: TRBJ2-3; D gene: .; clone size: .; CDR3 protein: CASSVGIAPDTQYF; CDR3 DNA: TGTGCCAGCAGCGTAGGGATAGCTCCAGATACGCAGTATTTT
V gene: TRBV13; J gene: TRBJ2-1; D gene: TRBD2; clone size: many; CDR3 protein: CASSPPTSGGAHNEQFF; CDR3 DNA: TGTGCCAGCAGCCCTCCAACAAGCGGGGGGGCCCACAATGAGCAGTTCTTC
V gene: TRBV28; J gene: TRBJ2-7; D gene: .; clone size: many; CDR3 protein: CASSYRDEQYF; CDR3 DNA: TGTGCCAGCAGTTACCGAGACGAGCAGTACTTC
V gene: TRBV11-2; J gene: TRBJ1-1; D gene: .; clone size: many; CDR3 protein: CASSFPGLARTEAFF; CDR3 DNA: TGTGCCAGCAGCTTCCCAGGACTGGCCAGGACTGAAGCTTTCTTT
V gene: TRBV3-1; J gene: TRBJ2-2; D gene: .; clone size: many; CDR3 protein: CASSHGSNTGELFF; CDR3 DNA: TGTGCCAGCAGCCATGGATCGAACACCGGGGAGCTGTTTTTT
V gene: TRBV7-3; J gene: TRBJ2-2; D gene: .; clone size: many; CDR3 protein: CASSEVGTGELFF; CDR3 DNA: TGTGCCAGCAGCGAAGTAGGCACCGGGGAGCTGTTTTTT
V gene: TRBV28; J gene: TRBJ1-1; D gene: .; clone size: once; CDR3 protein: CASSLLEQYTEAFF; CDR3 DNA: TGTGCCAGCAGTTTATTGGAGCAGTACACTGAAGCTTTCTTT
V gene: TRBV19; J gene: TRBJ1-6; D gene: .; clone size: .; CDR3 protein: CASSVYRPGKNSPLHF; CDR3 DNA: TGTGCCAGTAGTGTCTACCGACCAGGCAAGAATTCACCCCTCCACTTT
V gene: TRBV9; J gene: TRBJ1-1; D gene: TRBD1; clone size: many; CDR3 protein: CASSVGQGASEAFF; CDR3 DNA: TGTGCCAGCAGCGTAGGACAGGGGGCCAGTGAAGCTTTCTTT
V gene: TRBV19; J gene: TRBJ1-2; D gene: .; clone size: many; CDR3 protein: CASSIEIRRVNYGYTF; CDR3 DNA: TGTGCCAGTAGTATAGAAATACGGCGGGTTAACTATGGCTACACCTTC
V gene: TRBV20-1; J gene: TRBJ1-1; D gene: .; clone size: many; CDR3 protein: CSAIPGGNTEAFF; CDR3 DNA: TGCAGTGCTATCCCGGGGGGGAACACTGAAGCTTTCTTT
V gene: TRBV29-1; J gene: TRBJ2-2; D gene: TRBD1; clone size: .; CDR3 protein: CSVRDRGGTGELFF; CDR3 DNA: TGCAGCGTTCGGGACAGGGGAGGTACCGGGGAGCTGTTTTTT
V gene: TRBV29-1; J gene: TRBJ1-1; D gene: .; clone size: many; CDR3 protein: CSVERGRRNTEAFF; CDR3 DNA: TGCAGCGTTGAAAGGGGGAGGAGGAACACTGAAGCTTTCTTT
V gene: TRBV12-3/TRBV12-4; J gene: TRBJ1-3; D gene: .; clone size: many; CDR3 protein: CASSPADFLPGNTIYF; CDR3 DNA: TGTGCCAGCAGTCCAGCGGACTTTTTGCCTGGAAACACCATATATTTT
V gene: TRBV28; J gene: TRBJ1-1; D gene: .; clone size: many; CDR3 protein: CASSLRGAGDTEAFF; CDR3 DNA: TGTGCCAGCAGTTTAAGGGGCGCAGGGGACACTGAAGCTTTCTTT
V gene: TRBV7-2; J gene: TRBJ2-3; D gene: .; clone size: many; CDR3 protein: CASSTKGLGTDTQYF; CDR3 DNA: TGTGCCAGCAGCACCAAGGGACTCGGCACAGATACGCAGTATTTT
V gene: TRBV3-1; J gene: TRBJ1-2; D gene: .; clone size: few; CDR3 protein: CASSQAEGGYTF; CDR3 DNA: TGTGCCAGCAGCCAAGCGGAGGGAGGCTACACCTTC
V gene: TRBV7-2; J gene: TRBJ2-3; D gene: TRBD2; clone size: many; CDR3 protein: CASSKGLSADTQYF; CDR3 DNA: TGTGCCAGCAGCAAGGGACTATCGGCAGATACGCAGTATTTT
V gene: TRBV4-1; J gene: TRBJ2-7; D gene: .; clone size: .; CDR3 protein: CASSQEGLASYEQYF; CDR3 DNA: TGCGCCAGCAGCCAAGAGGGCCTGGCCTCCTACGAGCAGTACTTC
V gene: TRBV19; J gene: TRBJ2-7; D gene: .; clone size: many; CDR3 protein: CASSITGRRNEQYF; CDR3 DNA: TGTGCCAGTAGTATAACAGGACGGAGAAACGAGCAGTACTTC
V gene: TRBV7-9; J gene: TRBJ1-2; D gene: .; clone size: many; CDR3 protein: CASSLAQNYGYTF; CDR3 DNA: TGTGCCAGCAGCTTAGCACAGAACTATGGCTACACCTTC
V gene: TRBV11-2; J gene: TRBJ1-1; D gene: .; clone size: few; CDR3 protein: CASSLGSGGNTEAFF; CDR3 DNA: TGTGCCAGCAGCTTAGGTAGCGGGGGGAACACTGAAGCTTTCTTT
V gene: TRBV20-1; J gene: TRBJ1-1; D gene: TRBD1; clone size: many; CDR3 protein: CSAVTGGTEAFF; CDR3 DNA: TGCAGTGCTGTCACAGGGGGGACTGAAGCTTTCTTT
V gene: TRBV12-3/TRBV12-4; J gene: TRBJ1-2; D gene: .; clone size: many; CDR3 protein: CASSPDSSYGYTF; CDR3 DNA: TGTGCCAGCAGCCCTGACAGTTCCTATGGCTACACCTTC
V gene: TRBV19; J gene: TRBJ2-2; D gene: TRBD1; clone size: many; CDR3 protein: CAVRPGTGGSGELFF; CDR3 DNA: TGTGCCGTTCGACCGGGGACAGGGGGGTCCGGGGAGCTGTTTTTT
V gene: TRBV6-2/TRBV6-3; J gene: TRBJ2-3; D gene: .; clone size: many; CDR3 protein: CASSPTAAGARTDTQYF; CDR3 DNA: TGTGCCAGCAGTCCCACCGCCGCGGGGGCTCGCACAGATACGCAGTATTTT
V gene: TRBV20-1; J gene: TRBJ1-2; D gene: .; clone size: many; CDR3 protein: CSATGPGGYGYTF; CDR3 DNA: TGCAGTGCTACAGGACCTGGTGGCTATGGCTACACCTTC
V gene: TRBV25-1; J gene: TRBJ2-5; D gene: .; clone size: many; CDR3 protein: CASSGTFAPVETQYF; CDR3 DNA: TGTGCCAGCAGTGGGACCTTCGCTCCGGTTGAGACCCAGTACTTC
V gene: TRBV20-1; J gene: TRBJ1-1; D gene: .; clone size: many; CDR3 protein: CSAREGGTEAFF; CDR3 DNA: TGCAGTGCTAGAGAAGGGGGCACTGAAGCTTTCTTT
V gene: TRBV6-1; J gene: TRBJ2-7; D gene: TRBD2; clone size: many; CDR3 protein: CASSYPWERDGRNEQYF; CDR3 DNA: TGTGCCAGCAGTTACCCCTGGGAGAGGGACGGGAGGAACGAGCAGTACTTC
V gene: TRBV3-1; J gene: TRBJ2-1; D gene: .; clone size: .; CDR3 protein: CASSQGVGGYNEQFF; CDR3 DNA: TGTGCCAGCAGCCAAGGGGTGGGGGGCTACAATGAGCAGTTCTTC
V gene: TRBV20-1; J gene: TRBJ1-1; D gene: .; clone size: many; CDR3 protein: CSARPMTLNTEAFF; CDR3 DNA: TGCAGTGCTAGACCGATGACCTTGAACACTGAAGCTTTCTTT
V gene: TRBV5-1; J gene: TRBJ2-2; D gene: .; clone size: .; CDR3 protein: CASSLVQPNAGELFF; CDR3 DNA: TGCGCCAGCAGCTTGGTTCAACCTAACGCCGGGGAGCTGTTTTTT
V gene: TRBV12-5; J gene: TRBJ2-1; D gene: .; clone size: many; CDR3 protein: CASGLGPQDEQFF; CDR3 DNA: TGTGCTAGTGGTTTGGGGCCTCAGGATGAGCAGTTCTTC
V gene: TRBV19; J gene: TRBJ1-1; D gene: TRBD1; clone size: few; CDR3 protein: CASSPSGGGNTEAFF; CDR3 DNA: TGTGCCAGTAGTCCCTCAGGGGGGGGGAACACTGAAGCTTTCTTT
V gene: TRBV5-1; J gene: TRBJ2-1; D gene: .; clone size: many; CDR3 protein: CASSLVGPSYNEQFF; CDR3 DNA: TGCGCCAGCAGCTTGGTGGGGCCCTCCTACAATGAGCAGTTCTTC
V gene: TRBV5-1; J gene: TRBJ2-5; D gene: .; clone size: .; CDR3 protein: CASSRWVGQETQYF; CDR3 DNA: TGCGCCAGCAGTAGATGGGTTGGGCAAGAGACCCAGTACTTC
V gene: TRBV5-1; J gene: TRBJ1-1; D gene: .; clone size: few; CDR3 protein: CASSRRTGPISLMNTEAFF; CDR3 DNA: TGCGCCAGCAGCAGAAGGACCGGCCCCATTAGCCTCATGAACACTGAAGCTTTCTTT
V gene: TRBV29-1; J gene: TRBJ2-2; D gene: TRBD2; clone size: many; CDR3 protein: CSAGTSGDSNTGELFF; CDR3 DNA: TGCAGCGCAGGGACTAGCGGGGACTCGAACACCGGGGAGCTGTTTTTT
V gene: TRBV7-2; J gene: TRBJ2-5; D gene: TRBD2; clone size: .; CDR3 protein: CASSAGGLAGGRGGETQYF; CDR3 DNA: TGTGCCAGCAGCGCAGGGGGACTAGCGGGGGGGCGGGGGGGGGAGACCCAGTACTTC
V gene: TRBV12-3/TRBV12-4; J gene: TRBJ1-2; D gene: TRBD1; clone size: many; CDR3 protein: CASSPQGVRSYTF; CDR3 DNA: TGTGCCAGCAGTCCGCAGGGGGTGAGGAGCTACACCTTC